The present T cell receptor (beta chain) was sequenced within a study of cytomegalovirus exposure and HLA in healthy donors. The donors were members of the validation cohort comprising over 100 subjects, separate from the roughly 650-subject first cohort. Trimming took 2 bases from V and 6 from J, leaving 19 bases between them. Looked up from germline, CDR1 is MNHNS and CDR2 is SASEGT. The length of the CDR3 is 16 residues. Assay used: immunoSEQ multiplex PCR; TCRdb lists only in-frame clones, some missing. The data contain fewer than 120,000 clones, roughly 90% of them singletons. This TCR was recovered from a woman under 40 in good health and CMV-seropositive. Sequenced input: PBMCs. The gene calls are TRBV6-1 and TRBJ1-1, with D possibly being TRBD1 (5 bases). Written as DNA, the CDR3 is TGTGCCAGCAGTGAATTCAGGGTCCGCTACAACGCTGAAGCTTTCTTT. This translates into CASSEFRVRYNAEAFF.